The next 19 T cell receptor beta chains were all read from a single sample in a study of CD8 T cells in Susac syndrome. Reverse transcription used roughly 0.45 to 1 ug RNA and random hexamers. TCRdb re-analysed the immunoSEQ multiplex PCR reads in MiXCR, keeping a single row per CDR3 protein. The data contain 150,000 to 200,000 distinct CDR3 sequences, about 91% of them seen just once; the ten biggest clones take up under 0.085%. Source material: CD4+ T cells from PBMCs. The source is a human donor in good health.

The chain combines TRBV19 with TRBJ2-3, with D possibly being TRBD2 (6 bases). Trimming removed 4 bases from V and 6 bases from J, with 8 bases in between. Germline V CDR1 and CDR2: LNHDA, SQIVND (reference sequence). The CDR3 consists of 12 residues. The CDR3 here is CASSKEGDTQYF. DNA for the CDR3: TGTGCCAGTAGTAAGGAGGGGGATACGCAGTATTTT.

The chain is built from TRBV20-1 and TRBJ1-4; tentatively, D is TRBD1 (6 bases). Germline lookup yields CDR1 DFQATT and CDR2 SNEGSKA (reference sequence). The V gene lost 5 bases and the J gene lost 6 bases, with 13 bases spanning the gap. The CDR3 length is 13 residues. The CDR3 region is CSAYTGRDEKLFF. The CDR3 DNA is TGCAGTGCTTATACAGGGCGGGATGAAAAACTGTTTTTT.

This chain connects TRBV7-9 to TRBJ1-1; 8 positions match TRBD1. The CDR3 totals 15 residues. The J segment lost 4 bases and the V segment lost 5 bases, leaving 9 bases of the junction unmatched. CDR1 and CDR2 (germline): SEHNR, FQNEAQ (reference sequence). The chain's CDR3 is CASSQGQGSGTEAFF. The CDR3 nucleotides read TGTGCCAGCAGCCAAGGACAGGGTAGTGGCACTGAAGCTTTCTTT.

Points on this clonotype: One end of the junction does not line up with germline, which may come from a read error. The chain joins TRBV5-1 to TRBJ1-1, with TRBD1 matching over 11 bases. This CDR3 has 16 residues. Germline V CDR1 and CDR2: SGHRS, YFSETQ. The CDR3 coding sequence is TGCGCCAGCAGATTGGGGACAGGGGGTGGTAACACTGAAGCTTTCTTT. Protein product: CASRLGTGGGNTEAFF.

V usage is TRBV6-5 and J usage is TRBJ1-2; tentatively, D is TRBD1 (6 bases). This CDR3 spans 14 amino acids. Trimming left V 4 bases short and J 7 bases short, with 16 bases between. Germline loops: CDR1 MNHEY, CDR2 SVGAGI. The CDR3 here is CASSSPTGAGGYTF. The CDR3 nucleotides are TGTGCCAGCAGTTCTCCGACGGGGGCGGGTGGCTACACCTTC.

This clonotype was found once. This chain links TRBV4-3 with TRBJ1-2; TRBD1 aligns across 9 bases. CDR3 length: 15 residues. CDR1 LGHNA and CDR2 YSLEER come from the germline V gene. V shed 3 bases, J shed 7 bases, and the junction held 9 bases outside the gene matches. CDR3 nucleotides: TGCGCCAGCAGCCAGGTGACAGGGGGAAAAAGTGGCTACACCTTC. Protein product: CASSQVTGGKSGYTF.

The chain recombines TRBV7-9 with TRBJ2-3; D ambiguous. There are 13 residues in the CDR3. Germline CDR1 and CDR2: SEHNR and FQNEAQ (reference sequence). Trimming shortened V by 1 base and J by 3 bases, and 5 bases separated the two germline ends. CDR3 residues: CASSLGTTDTQYF. The CDR3 coding sequence is TGTGCCAGCAGCTTAGGGACGACAGATACGCAGTATTTT.

The chain uses TRBV7-2 and TRBJ2-3; 7 nucleotides align to TRBD1. The germline V gene has CDR1 SGHTA and CDR2 FQGNSA. This CDR3 has 17 amino acids. Germline trimming cut 5 bases from V and 0 bases from J; bases unmatched to any gene: 11. The CDR3 spells CASSHPYRGASTDTQYF. The CDR3 DNA is TGTGCCAGCAGCCATCCGTACAGGGGAGCTAGCACAGATACGCAGTATTTT.

J is TRBJ2-6 and V is TRBV28; tentatively, D is TRBD2 (5 bases). The CDR3 is 16 residues long. Germline loops: CDR1 MDHEN, CDR2 SYDVKM. Trimming removed 2 bases from V and 1 base from J, with 9 bases in between. Here the CDR3 reads CASSLIEGSGANVLTF. DNA for the CDR3: TGTGCCAGCAGTTTAATCGAGGGTTCTGGGGCCAACGTCCTGACTTTC.

The V call is TRBV9, the J call TRBJ2-2; 7 nucleotides agree with TRBD2. CDR3 length: 19 amino acids. Germline V gene data show CDR1 as SGDLS and CDR2 as YYNGEE. The J segment lost 2 bases and the V segment lost 4 bases, leaving 17 bases of the junction unmatched. CDR3 region: CASSPVWGSLAENTGELFF. In DNA form, the CDR3 reads TGTGCCAGCAGCCCCGTGTGGGGGAGTCTAGCGGAAAACACCGGGGAGCTGTTTTTT.

This clonotype was seen just once. The chain employs TRBV5-1 and TRBJ1-1; D gene uncertain. The germline gives CDR1 SGHRS, CDR2 YFSETQ. This CDR3 has 15 residues. The V end was cut by 2 bases, the J end by 2 bases, with 13 bases between. The CDR3 loop reads CASSFEPSTNTEAFF. CDR3 DNA sequence: TGCGCCAGCAGCTTCGAACCGAGCACTAACACTGAAGCTTTCTTT. Using reference TRBV5-1 and TRBJ1-1 for the parts outside the CDR3, the full variable domain is KAGVTQTPRYLIKTRGQQVTLSCSPISGHRSVSWYQQTPGQGLQFLFEYFSETQRNKGNFPGRFSGRQFSNSRSEMNVSTLELGDSALYLCASSFEPSTNTEAFFGQGTRLTVV.

V is TRBV3-1 and J is TRBJ2-6; a possible D gene is TRBD2 (6 bases). Germline V gene lookup returns CDR1 LGHDT and CDR2 YNNKEL (reference sequence). The CDR3 consists of 19 residues. The V and J ends lost 0 bases and 4 bases respectively, with 19 bases between them. Written as DNA, the CDR3 is TGTGCCAGCAGCCAAGACCCGCGGGGAACAACTCTGGGGGCCAACGTCCTGACTTTC. Its protein is CASSQDPRGTTLGANVLTF.

The rearrangement links TRBV5-1 to TRBJ1-1; tentative D call: TRBD1 (6 bases). The CDR3 covers 15 residues. Germline V gives CDR1 SGHRS, CDR2 YFSETQ. V gave up 1 base and J gave up 5 bases, with 15 bases separating them. The CDR3 bases are TGCGCCAGCAGCTTGAGTGGGAATACAGGGACTGAAGCTTTCTTT. Amino acids: CASSLSGNTGTEAFF.

The rearrangement uses TRBV18 and TRBJ2-5; D is ambiguous. Trimming pared 0 bases from V and 4 bases from J, leaving 9 bases between. This CDR3 spans 14 amino acids. CDR1 and CDR2 from the germline V gene are KGHSH and LQKENI. The CDR3 DNA reads TGTGCCAGCTCACCACCGAGCGTTTCAGAGACCCAGTACTTC. It codes for CASSPPSVSETQYF.

This sequence joins TRBV24-1 and TRBJ2-3; perhaps TRBD1 as D (5 bases). The length of the CDR3 is 14 residues. Germline V gene data show CDR1 as KGHDR and CDR2 as SFDVKD. V was trimmed by 3 bases and J by 0 bases, leaving 6 bases between them. CDR3 nucleotide sequence: TGTGCCACCAGTGATGGGGCTAGCACAGATACGCAGTATTTT. As protein: CATSDGASTDTQYF.

The chain combines TRBV20-1 with TRBJ2-7, with 11 nucleotides matching TRBD2. CDR3 size: 15 residues. The germline V gene has CDR1 DFQATT and CDR2 SNEGSKA (reference sequence). J was trimmed by 0 bases and V by 5 bases; bases with no gene match: 6. The CDR3 protein is CSAPRLAGLSYEQYF. CDR3 bases: TGCAGTGCTCCGAGACTAGCGGGGCTCTCCTACGAGCAGTACTTC.

This chain joins TRBV6-2 or TRBV6-3 and TRBJ2-4, with D hard to call. This CDR3 contains 16 residues. Germline assignment: CDR1 MNHEY and CDR2 SVGEGT. V lost 6 bases and J 0 bases, leaving 15 bases between the germline ends. CDR3 bases: TGTGCCAGCAGCCCGGGCCCAACCCTAGCCAAAAACATTCAGTACTTC. It is translated as CASSPGPTLAKNIQYF.

This chain connects TRBV7-2 to TRBJ2-3, with 8 bases lining up with TRBD1. The CDR3 consists of 14 residues. CDR1 is SGHTA, CDR2 FQGNSA, per germline. The V segment lost 5 bases and the J segment 3 bases; nucleotides outside the gene matches: 4. The DNA of the CDR3 is TGTGCCAGCAGCCCGGGACAGGTTACAGATACGCAGTATTTT. This sequence encodes CASSPGQVTDTQYF.

The V call is TRBV5-1, the J call TRBJ2-5; D may be TRBD1 or TRBD2 (5 bases each). Trimming cost V 4 bases and J 2 bases, with 12 bases left between them. The CDR3 length is 14 residues. CDR1 SGHRS and CDR2 YFSETQ come from the germline V gene. CDR3: CASSPGTNQETQYF. Here the CDR3 DNA reads TGCGCCAGCAGCCCAGGGACGAATCAAGAGACCCAGTACTTC.